This T cell receptor (beta chain) was profiled in a study of cytomegalovirus exposure and HLA in healthy donors. In the case of this clone: Antigen unknown.

Vbeta (60) and Jbeta (13) primers were used in the PCR. Produced via immunoSEQ multiplex PCR; TCRdb's table is partial and in-frame only. Of approximately 130,000 clones listed, around three quarters are singletons. CDR3 length equals 15 residues. Germline-derived CDR1 and CDR2 are SGHKS and YYEKEE (reference sequence). Trimming took off 4 bases at V and 3 bases at J, with 16 bases between the two ends. Overall study results and limits: The authors considered a cluster of highly shared sequence variants likely to be a sequencing artifact. In vitro confirmation showed three CMV-associated chains to be CMV antigen specific. V segments that were indistinguishable, TRBV6-2 and TRBV6-3 among them, were omitted from analysis.

This clonotype was obtained from a woman aged 40 to 49 in good health and CMV-seronegative. This chain uses TRBV5-5 with TRBJ2-5; D might be TRBD1 (7 bases). Specimen: PBMCs. In DNA, the CDR3 is TGTGCCAGCAGCGTTGCGGGGACAGTAAAAGAGACCCAGTACTTC. Encoded protein: CASSVAGTVKETQYF.